The 7 T cell receptor beta chains reported below all come from one sample, sequenced in a study of OX40 agonist ivuxolimab in advanced cancers. Only in-frame clones appear in the TCRdb table, and some are missing; sequencing was by immunoSEQ multiplex PCR. The table lists roughly 80,000 clones, roughly 80% of them singletons, with 6.6% in the top ten. The source material was CD4+ or CD8+ T cells sorted from blood, sampled in a trial of the OX40 agonist ivuxolimab. Source of these receptors: an adult with an advanced solid tumor such as melanoma, head and neck, liver or kidney cancer.

This chain joins TRBV10-2 and TRBJ2-7; no firm D call. Germline V CDR1 and CDR2: WSHSY, SAAADI. V was cut by 3 bases and J by 1 base, with 7 bases left in between. The CDR3 length is 13 residues. The CDR3 sequence is CASSDSASYEQYF. The CDR3 DNA reads as TGCGCCAGCAGTGATTCCGCTTCCTACGAGCAGTACTTC.

The CDR3 bases are TGTGCCAGCAGTTCCCTAGGGGGGATAACCTACGAGCAGTACTTC. This sequence encodes CASSSLGGITYEQYF. The chain recombines TRBV28 with TRBJ2-7; D assignment may be TRBD1 or TRBD2 (6 bases each). The CDR3 extends over 15 amino acids. Germline V CDR1 and CDR2: MDHEN, SYDVKM. V lost 4 bases and J 2 bases, leaving 15 bases between the germline ends.

The J gene is TRBJ1-2, the V gene TRBV6-5; possibly TRBD1 for D (6 bases). This CDR3 has 14 residues. V was shortened by 4 bases and J by 6 bases, with 15 bases between the two germline ends. Germline V lookup: CDR1 MNHEY, CDR2 SVGAGI. The CDR3, as DNA: TGTGCCAGCAGTTTTGGCAGGGGCCTAGATGGCTACACCTTC. It yields the protein CASSFGRGLDGYTF.

The chain couples TRBV5-1 to TRBJ2-2; D is unclear. The CDR3 consists of 15 residues. From germline, CDR1 is SGHRS and CDR2 YFSETQ. V was cut by 3 bases and J by 3 bases, with 12 bases left in between. CDR3 sequence (DNA): TGCGCCAGCAGCTACGCCGCCGGAGACACCGGGGAGCTGTTTTTT. Translating gives CASSYAAGDTGELFF.

V usage is TRBV27 and J usage is TRBJ1-5; D may be TRBD1 (5 bases). The ends were cut back, 5 bases at V and 0 bases at J, with 14 bases in the middle. Germline-derived CDR1 and CDR2 are MNHEY and SMNVEV (reference sequence). The CDR3 extends over 16 amino acids. CDR3 DNA sequence: TGTGCCAGCAGTCTCACGGGACTCGTTAGCAATCAGCCCCAGCATTTT. Translation gives CASSLTGLVSNQPQHF.

The V and J genes are TRBV5-4 and TRBJ2-5; no definite D call. This CDR3 has 15 residues. Germline values: CDR1 SGHNT, CDR2 YYREEE (reference sequence). The V gene lost 0 bases and the J gene lost 5 bases, with 14 bases spanning the gap. In DNA form, the CDR3 reads TGTGCCAGCAGCTTGGCCTTGGGAAGTTGGGAGACCCAGTACTTC. This encodes CASSLALGSWETQYF.

J is TRBJ2-7 and V is TRBV5-6; D is perhaps TRBD1 or TRBD2 (5 bases each). V lost 4 bases and J 2 bases, leaving 16 bases between the germline ends. This CDR3 has 15 residues. Germline assignment: CDR1 SGHDT and CDR2 YYEEEE. The CDR3 nucleotides read TGTGCCAGCAGCCGTATAGGGGACGGACCCTACGAGCAGTACTTC. This translates into CASSRIGDGPYEQYF.